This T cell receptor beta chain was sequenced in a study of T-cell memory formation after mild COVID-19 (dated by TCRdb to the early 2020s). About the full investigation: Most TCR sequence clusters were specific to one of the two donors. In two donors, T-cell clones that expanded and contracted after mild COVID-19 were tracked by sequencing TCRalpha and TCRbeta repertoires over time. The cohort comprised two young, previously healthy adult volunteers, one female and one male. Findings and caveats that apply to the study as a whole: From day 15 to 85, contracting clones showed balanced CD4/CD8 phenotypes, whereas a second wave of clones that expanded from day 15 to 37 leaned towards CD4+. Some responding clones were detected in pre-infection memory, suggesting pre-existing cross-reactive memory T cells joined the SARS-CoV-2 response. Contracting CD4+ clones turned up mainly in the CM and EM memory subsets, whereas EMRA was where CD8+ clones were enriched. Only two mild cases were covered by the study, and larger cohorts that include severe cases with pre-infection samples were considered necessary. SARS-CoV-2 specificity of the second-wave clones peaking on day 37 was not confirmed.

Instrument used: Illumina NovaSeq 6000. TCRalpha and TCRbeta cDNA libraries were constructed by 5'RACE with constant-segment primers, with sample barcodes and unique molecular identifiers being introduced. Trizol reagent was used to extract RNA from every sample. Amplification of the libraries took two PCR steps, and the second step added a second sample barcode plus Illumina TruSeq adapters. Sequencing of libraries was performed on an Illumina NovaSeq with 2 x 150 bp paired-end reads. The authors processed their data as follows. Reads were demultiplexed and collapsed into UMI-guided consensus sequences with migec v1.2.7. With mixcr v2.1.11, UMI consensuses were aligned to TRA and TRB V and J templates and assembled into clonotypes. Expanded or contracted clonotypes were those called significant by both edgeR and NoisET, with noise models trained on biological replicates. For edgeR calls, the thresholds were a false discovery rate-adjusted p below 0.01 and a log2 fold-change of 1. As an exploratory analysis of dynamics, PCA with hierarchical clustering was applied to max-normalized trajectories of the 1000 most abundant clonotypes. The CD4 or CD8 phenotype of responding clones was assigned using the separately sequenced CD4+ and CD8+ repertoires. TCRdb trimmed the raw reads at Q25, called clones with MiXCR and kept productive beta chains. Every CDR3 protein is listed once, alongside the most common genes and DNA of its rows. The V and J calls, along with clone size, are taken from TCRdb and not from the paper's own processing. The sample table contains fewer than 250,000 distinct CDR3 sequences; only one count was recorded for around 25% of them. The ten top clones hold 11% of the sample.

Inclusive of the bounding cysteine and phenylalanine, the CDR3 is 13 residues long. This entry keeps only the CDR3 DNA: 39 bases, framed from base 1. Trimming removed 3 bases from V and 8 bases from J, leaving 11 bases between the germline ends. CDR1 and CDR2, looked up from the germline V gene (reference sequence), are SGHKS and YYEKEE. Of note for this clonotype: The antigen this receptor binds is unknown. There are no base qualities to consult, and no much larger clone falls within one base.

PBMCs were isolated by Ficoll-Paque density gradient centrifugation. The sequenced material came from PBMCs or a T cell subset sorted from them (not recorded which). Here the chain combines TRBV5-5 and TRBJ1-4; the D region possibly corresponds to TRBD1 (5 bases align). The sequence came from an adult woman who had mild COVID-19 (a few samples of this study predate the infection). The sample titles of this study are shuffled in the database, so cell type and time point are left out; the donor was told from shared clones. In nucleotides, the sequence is TGTGCCAGCAGCTGGGGGACGGCAGAAAAACTGTTTTTT. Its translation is CASSWGTAEKLFF.